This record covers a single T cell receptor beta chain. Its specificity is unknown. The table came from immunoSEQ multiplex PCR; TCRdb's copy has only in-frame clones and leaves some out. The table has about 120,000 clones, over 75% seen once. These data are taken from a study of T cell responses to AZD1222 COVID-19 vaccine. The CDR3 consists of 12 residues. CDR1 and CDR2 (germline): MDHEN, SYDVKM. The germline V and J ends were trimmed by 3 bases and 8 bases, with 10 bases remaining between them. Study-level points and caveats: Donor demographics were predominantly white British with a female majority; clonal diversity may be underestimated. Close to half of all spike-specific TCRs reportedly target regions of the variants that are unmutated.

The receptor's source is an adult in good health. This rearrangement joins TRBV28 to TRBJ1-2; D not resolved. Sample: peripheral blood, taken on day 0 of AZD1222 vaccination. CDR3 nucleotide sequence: TGTGCCAGCAGTTTTAGGGAGTGGGGCTACACCTTC. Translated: CASSFREWGYTF.